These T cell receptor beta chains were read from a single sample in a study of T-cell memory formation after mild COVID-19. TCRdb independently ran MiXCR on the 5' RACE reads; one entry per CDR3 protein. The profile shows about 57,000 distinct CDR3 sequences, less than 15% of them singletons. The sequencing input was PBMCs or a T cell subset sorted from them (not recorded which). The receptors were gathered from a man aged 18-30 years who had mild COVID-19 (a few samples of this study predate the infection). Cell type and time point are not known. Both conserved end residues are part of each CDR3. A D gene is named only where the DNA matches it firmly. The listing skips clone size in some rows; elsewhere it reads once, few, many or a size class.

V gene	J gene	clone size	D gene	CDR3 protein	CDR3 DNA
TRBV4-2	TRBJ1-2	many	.	CASSQEGGGYGYTF	TGTGCCAGCAGCCAAGAGGGGGGCGGCTATGGCTACACCTTC
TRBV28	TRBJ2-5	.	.	CASRSRLWNYQETQYF	TGTGCCAGCAGAAGCCGGTTGTGGAACTACCAAGAGACCCAGTACTTC
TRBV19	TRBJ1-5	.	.	CASSIGAGTSNQPQHF	TGTGCCAGTAGTATAGGGGCAGGGACTAGCAATCAGCCCCAGCATTTT
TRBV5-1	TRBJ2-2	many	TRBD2	CASSPETSGGLISTGELFF	TGCGCCAGCAGCCCGGAGACTAGCGGGGGACTAATCAGCACCGGGGAGCTGTTTTTT
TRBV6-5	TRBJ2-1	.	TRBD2	CASSGGLAGVRSYNEQFF	TGTGCCAGCAGTGGGGGACTAGCGGGGGTAAGATCCTACAATGAGCAGTTCTTC
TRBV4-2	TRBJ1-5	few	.	CASSQEDSPNQPQHF	TGTGCCAGCAGCCAAGAAGACAGCCCGAATCAGCCCCAGCATTTT
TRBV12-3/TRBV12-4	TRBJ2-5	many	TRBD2	CASSPGLAGVQYF	TGTGCCAGCAGTCCGGGACTAGCGGGGGTACAGTACTTC
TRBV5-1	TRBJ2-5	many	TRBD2	CASSAGTSQETQYF	TGCGCCAGCAGCGCCGGGACTAGCCAAGAGACCCAGTACTTC
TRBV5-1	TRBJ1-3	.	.	CASSPYSSGNTIYF	TGCGCCAGCAGCCCGTATTCGTCTGGAAACACCATATATTTT
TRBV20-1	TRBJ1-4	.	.	CSARDKRATNEKLFF	TGCAGTGCTAGAGATAAGAGAGCAACTAATGAAAAACTGTTTTTT
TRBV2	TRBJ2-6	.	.	CASSGGYGRAGANVLTF	TGTGCCAGCAGTGGGGGGTACGGGCGTGCTGGGGCCAACGTCCTGACTTTC
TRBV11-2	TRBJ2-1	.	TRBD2	CASSTLLTRGYNEQFF	TGTGCCAGCAGCACCCTACTCACGCGGGGGTACAATGAGCAGTTCTTC
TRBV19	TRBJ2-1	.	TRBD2	CASTQPSGGSYNEQFF	TGTGCCAGTACCCAGCCCAGCGGGGGGTCCTACAATGAGCAGTTCTTC
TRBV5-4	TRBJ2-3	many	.	CASSLPHEDTQYF	TGTGCCAGCAGCTTACCTCATGAGGATACGCAGTATTTT
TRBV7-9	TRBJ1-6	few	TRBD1	CASSLWETGNSPLHF	TGTGCCAGCAGCTTATGGGAGACAGGGAATTCACCCCTCCACTTT
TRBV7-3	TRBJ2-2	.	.	CASSPDRRAGELFF	TGTGCCAGCAGCCCAGACAGGAGGGCCGGGGAGCTGTTTTTT
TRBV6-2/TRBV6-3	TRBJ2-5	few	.	CASTLKPAGVQETQYF	TGTGCCAGCACCTTAAAACCGGCAGGGGTACAAGAGACCCAGTACTTC
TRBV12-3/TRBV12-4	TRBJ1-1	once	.	CASSFGTGMNTEAFF	TGTGCCAGCAGTTTTGGCACAGGCATGAACACTGAAGCTTTCTTT
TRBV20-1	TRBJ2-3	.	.	CSALRADTQYF	TGCAGTGCTCTCCGGGCCGATACGCAGTATTTT
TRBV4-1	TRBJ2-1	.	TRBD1	CASSQRQGVYEQFF	TGCGCCAGCAGCCAAAGACAGGGGGTTTATGAGCAGTTCTTC
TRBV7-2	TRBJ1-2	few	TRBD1	CASTTDRGLNYGYTF	TGTGCCAGCACCACGGACAGGGGGCTTAACTATGGCTACACCTTC
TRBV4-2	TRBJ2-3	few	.	CASSQDWAGLTDTQYF	TGTGCCAGCAGCCAAGATTGGGCAGGACTCACAGATACGCAGTATTTT
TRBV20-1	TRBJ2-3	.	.	CSARGFLANSSDTQYF	TGCAGTGCTAGGGGCTTTCTAGCAAATAGCTCCGATACGCAGTATTTT
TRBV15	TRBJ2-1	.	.	CATSIQSSYNEQFF	TGTGCCACCAGCATTCAGAGCTCCTACAATGAGCAGTTCTTC
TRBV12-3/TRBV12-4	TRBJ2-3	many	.	CASSLRAASTDTQYF	TGTGCCAGCAGTCTCCGGGCAGCGAGCACAGATACGCAGTATTTT
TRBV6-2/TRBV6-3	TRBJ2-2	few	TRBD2	CASSAGLARNTGELFF	TGTGCCAGCAGCGCGGGACTAGCGAGGAACACCGGGGAGCTGTTTTTT
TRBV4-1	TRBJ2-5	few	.	CASSQGSGAGETQYF	TGCGCCAGCAGCCAAGGGTCCGGGGCCGGCGAGACCCAGTACTTC
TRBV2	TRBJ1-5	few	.	CASSEVTADQPQHF	TGTGCCAGCAGTGAAGTGACGGCGGATCAGCCCCAGCATTTT
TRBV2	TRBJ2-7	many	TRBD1	CAITGTDSYEQYF	TGTGCCATCACCGGGACAGACTCCTACGAGCAGTACTTC
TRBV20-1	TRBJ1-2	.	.	CSGTIANYGYTF	TGCAGTGGGACGATTGCTAACTATGGCTACACCTTC
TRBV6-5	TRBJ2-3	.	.	CASSYSEGSWSDTQYF	TGTGCCAGCAGTTACTCGGAGGGGAGTTGGTCAGATACGCAGTATTTT
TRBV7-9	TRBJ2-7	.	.	CASSLGLEQYF	TGTGCCAGCAGCTTAGGCCTCGAGCAGTACTTC
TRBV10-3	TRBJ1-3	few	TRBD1	CATGGQVGSAGNTIYF	TGTGCCACCGGGGGACAGGTCGGGTCGGCTGGAAACACCATATATTTT